These 6 T cell receptor beta chains were sequenced from one sample in a study of blood T cells in healthy people across ages. Together with a sample-barcoded 5' primer, a J-beta primer mix was included in a second PCR lasting roughly 6 to 12 cycles. From the 5' RACE reads, TCRdb called clonotypes with MiXCR, one entry per CDR3 protein. The sample lists hundreds of thousands of distinct CDR3 sequences; under 35% were seen once. Sequencing was carried out using blood. Source of these receptors: a woman of 80 years or more in good health.

The genes are TRBV28 and TRBJ1-2; 8 nucleotides align to TRBD1. The CDR3 covers 12 residues. Trimming took 6 bases from V and 13 from J; bases not matched to a gene: 10. CDR1 MDHEN and CDR2 SYDVKM come from the germline V gene. CDR3 nucleotide sequence: TGTGCCAGCAGCCTAGGACAGGGAGCTTCCACCTTC. Its protein is CASSLGQGASTF.

The chain joins TRBV7-2 to TRBJ1-2; D unresolved. This CDR3 spans 15 amino acids. Deletions cut 5 bases from V and 4 bases from J, with 17 bases between. Germline V CDR1 and CDR2: SGHTA, FQGNSA. The CDR3 sequence: CASSRSTGAGYGYTF. DNA of the CDR3: TGTGCCAGCAGCCGCTCAACTGGCGCGGGCTATGGCTACACCTTC.

The count of this clonotype is one. The rearrangement joins TRBV7-2 to TRBJ2-3; TRBD1 agrees at 8 bases. Trimming removed 5 bases from V and 4 bases from J; junction bases left unmatched: 5. The CDR3 length is 14 residues. The germline V gene has CDR1 SGHTA and CDR2 FQGNSA. As DNA, the CDR3 is TGTGCCAGCAGCCCCGACAGGGGCCCAGATACGCAGTATTTT. The encoded protein is CASSPDRGPDTQYF.

This clonotype was found a few times. This could be a read error, since a much larger clone is one nucleotide away. V is TRBV11-2 and J is TRBJ2-7; tentatively, D is TRBD1 (6 bases). V was shortened by 1 base and J by 4 bases, with 11 bases between the two germline ends. The CDR3 runs to 14 residues. Germline V gene sequence: CDR1 SGHAT, CDR2 FQNNGV. The CDR3 DNA reads TGTGCCAGCAGCTTAGGGACAGATTGTTACGAGCAGTACTTC. It translates to CASSLGTDCYEQYF.

This clonotype was seen at least ten times. The chain uses TRBV5-1 and TRBJ2-7, with no clear D. V shed 2 bases and J shed 5 bases, with 8 bases lying between them. The CDR3 is 12 amino acids. The germline gives CDR1 SGHRS, CDR2 YFSETQ. CDR3 in amino acids: CASSFDWDEQYF. For the CDR3, the DNA is TGCGCCAGCAGCTTTGACTGGGACGAGCAGTACTTC.

The CDR3 loop reads CASSPRTWAYNEQFF. In DNA, the CDR3 is TGTGCCAGCAGCCCCCGGACCTGGGCCTACAATGAGCAGTTCTTC. The chain uses TRBV7-2 and TRBJ2-1; D is unresolved. Germline lookup yields CDR1 SGHTA and CDR2 FQGNSA. The CDR3 covers 15 residues. V lost 5 bases and J lost 2, with 13 bases in between.